The clone carrying this T cell receptor (beta chain) was seen a few times. The antigen remains unidentified. The data were taken from a study of CD8 T cells in ankylosing spondylitis. For TCR beta, libraries came from quantitative 5'-RACE with molecular barcodes. TCRdb re-called the 5' RACE reads with MiXCR, one entry per CDR3 protein. The top ten hold 3.5% of the sample, which has 300,000 to 350,000 distinct CDR3 sequences, more than 20% seen once. Study results and limitations: Made up of eight or nine highly homologous variants, a TCR beta motif appeared characteristic of ankylosing spondylitis blood. Certain motif variants had earlier appeared in reactive arthritis synovial fluid and blood. Clones linked to the disease showed a CD8+ phenotype. They occurred at relatively low frequencies in peripheral blood.

Sequencing input: blood, either unsorted or a sorted T cell fraction (not recorded which). The receptor comes from a female donor with ankylosing spondylitis or in good health (not recorded which).

The CDR3 region has the DNA TGTGCCAGCAGTTACTCGACTAGCGGGGAGGAGACCCAGTACTTC. Translated: CASSYSTSGEETQYF. V usage is TRBV6-5 and J usage is TRBJ2-5, with 11 bases that match TRBD2. The length of the CDR3 is 15 residues. Germline loops: CDR1 MNHEY, CDR2 SVGAGI. The V gene end was trimmed by 0 bases and the J gene end by 5 bases; junction bases not matched to a gene: 2.